This TCR beta chain was identified in a study of T cells in Graves' hyperthyroidism and ophthalmopathy. This clonotype was picked up many times. Its antigen is not identified. In germline, CDR1 is SGHVS, CDR2 FQNEAQ. Germline trimming cut 5 bases from V and 10 bases from J; bases unmatched to any gene: 12. The CDR3 is made up of 15 amino acids. Researchers amplified the TCR beta CDR3 regions from RNA transcripts. With the HTBI primer set, the TCR CDR3 went through a first round of RT-PCR. TCRdb passed the multiplex PCR reads through MiXCR, listing each CDR3 protein once. The data contain about 420,000 distinct CDR3 sequences, around 13% of them singletons. Regarding the study as a whole: Most thyroid-expanded clonotypes above 0.001 were also found in blood. From stable hyperthyroidism, ophthalmopathy was separated by a 13 V-J model. Ophthalmopathy was predicted by the model a median of 6.5 months ahead of onset.

The specimen sequenced was blood. This sequence was found in a woman aged 18-29 years with Graves' hyperthyroidism. The V call is TRBV7-8, the J call TRBJ1-1; the match to TRBD1 covers 11 bases. CDR3 loop: CASSKDRGQIFGAFF. The CDR3 DNA reads TGTGCCAGCAGCAAGGACAGGGGGCAAATTTTCGGAGCTTTCTTT.